This T cell receptor beta chain appears in the sequencing data of a study of identical twins. MiXCR was run by TCRdb on the 5' RACE reads, yielding one entry per CDR3 protein. The repertoire holds 700,000 to 950,000 distinct CDR3 sequences, with around 12% as singletons. In this sample, this clonotype turned up a few times. These same records also appear under a second study, on yellow fever vaccine responses in identical twins. In that study: Twins' T cell vaccine responses reportedly looked partly convergent, partly personalized.

This sequence was found in a woman between 18 and 29 years old in good health. The sequencing input was PBMCs.

The CDR3 region is CASSVGLAGETGELFF. In nucleotides, the CDR3 is TGCGCCAGCAGCGTGGGACTAGCGGGAGAGACCGGGGAGCTGTTTTTT. The chain is built from TRBV5-1 and TRBJ2-2; 14 bases fit TRBD2. CDR1 and CDR2 from the germline V gene are SGHRS and YFSETQ. V was pared by 4 bases and J by 5 bases, with 4 bases of the junction left unmatched. CDR3 size: 16 residues.